Below are 14 T cell receptor beta chains sequenced from a single sample in a study of cytomegalovirus exposure and HLA in healthy donors (dated by TCRdb to 2016 to 2017). Library creation used the immunoSEQ multiplex PCR assay. For the multiplex PCR, a mixture combining 60 forward primers for TCR Vbeta segments and 13 reverse primers for TCR Jbeta segments was used. The table comes from immuneACCESS by way of TCRdb, which keeps in-frame sequences with V and J called. Part of the clones is missing from these tables; in studies checked, under half for an unresolved V gene and the rest for unknown reasons. For this sample the table gives 150,000 to 200,000 clones, of which about 62% were detected only once. Around 3% of the sample comes from the top ten. Input material: PBMCs. These receptors all stem from a man in his forties in good health and CMV-seronegative.

The rearrangement uses TRBV7-3 and TRBJ2-1, with D possibly matching TRBD1 (6 bases). Per the germline V gene, CDR1 is SGHTA and CDR2 is FQGTGA. V lost 5 bases, J lost 3 bases, and 14 bases lay in between. The CDR3 length is 15 residues. CDR3 sequence reads: CASSAQGINYNEQFF. CDR3 bases: TGTGCCAGCAGCGCACAGGGCATAAACTACAATGAGCAGTTCTTC.

This clone was detected only once. In DNA, the CDR3 is TGCGCCAGCAGCCGCGGGACAGGGGGTCGGGAGACCCAGTACTTC. Translated, it gives CASSRGTGGRETQYF. This chain connects TRBV5-1 to TRBJ2-5, with 11 bases identical to TRBD1. With V trimmed by 4 bases and J by 5 bases, 7 bases remained unmatched. CDR1 and CDR2 from the germline V gene are SGHRS and YFSETQ. CDR3 length equals 15 residues.

The chain employs TRBV10-3 and TRBJ1-2; unclear D gene. Germline loops: CDR1 ENHRY, CDR2 SYGVKD. V was clipped by 3 bases and J by 7 bases, with 6 bases between them. The CDR3 totals 11 residues. The CDR3 loop reads CAISDLVGYTF. CDR3 nucleotide sequence: TGTGCCATCAGTGATTTAGTTGGCTACACCTTC.

The chain employs TRBV28 and TRBJ1-2; possibly TRBD1 for D (5 bases). V lost 2 bases, J lost 4 bases, and 14 bases lay in between. The CDR3 has 15 amino acids. The V gene's germline CDR1 is MDHEN and CDR2 SYDVKM. CDR3 bases: TGTGCCAGCAGTTTACCCGCAGGGTTAGTCTATGGCTACACCTTC. This gives the protein CASSLPAGLVYGYTF.

The chain links TRBV6-1 to TRBJ2-7; TRBD2 aligns across 7 bases. The V segment lost 3 bases and the J segment 5 bases; nucleotides outside the gene matches: 10. The V gene's germline CDR1 is MNHNS and CDR2 SASEGT. The CDR3 has 15 residues. CDR3 bases: TGTGCCAGCAGTGAGCTCGGACTAGAGGGAAACGAGCAGTACTTC. It is translated as CASSELGLEGNEQYF.

This clone was seen only a few times. V and J are TRBV19 and TRBJ2-5; perhaps TRBD1 as D (7 bases). Germline CDR1 reads LNHDA; CDR2 reads SQIVND (reference sequence). The CDR3 extends over 17 amino acids. V was clipped by 0 bases and J by 0 bases, with 14 bases between them. The CDR3 DNA reads TGTGCCAGTAGTATAGAGGCGGGACAGCTTTACCAAGAGACCCAGTACTTC. It translates to CASSIEAGQLYQETQYF.

This clone has a handful of counts. The V gene is TRBV29-1, the J gene TRBJ1-3; D is undetermined. V lost 0 bases to trimming and J lost 3 bases, with 6 bases between them. Germline V CDR1 and CDR2: SQVTM, ANQGSEA. The CDR3 loop spans 13 amino acids. In nucleotides, the CDR3 is TGCAGCGTTGAAGATCCCGGTGGAAACACCATATATTTT. This sequence encodes CSVEDPGGNTIYF. Supplemented by reference TRBV29-1 and TRBJ1-3, the full variable domain reads SAVISQKPSRDICQRGTSLTIQCQVDSQVTMMFWYRQQPGQSLTLIATANQGSEATYESGFVIDKFPISRPNLTFSTLTVSNMSPEDSSIYLCSVEDPGGNTIYFGEGSWLTVV.

The CDR3 here is CASSRSGLDTQYF. Here the CDR3 DNA reads TGTGCCAGCAGCCGGAGTGGCCTGGATACGCAGTATTTT. V is TRBV11-2 and J is TRBJ2-3, with D hard to call. Trimming took 5 bases from V and 6 from J, leaving 12 bases between them. The CDR3 length is 13 residues. Germline lookup yields CDR1 SGHAT and CDR2 FQNNGV.

This chain joins TRBV29-1 and TRBJ1-2; perhaps TRBD1 as D (6 bases). The V gene lost 0 bases and the J gene lost 2 bases, with 10 bases spanning the gap. The germline CDR1 and CDR2 sequences are SQVTM and ANQGSEA. The CDR3 runs 14 residues. The CDR3 here is CSVEEGGENYGYTF. As DNA, the CDR3 is TGCAGCGTTGAAGAAGGGGGTGAAAACTATGGCTACACCTTC.

This sequence joins TRBV30 and TRBJ2-7; 7 nucleotides align to TRBD1. J gave up 2 bases and V 0 bases, and 7 bases lay outside the gene matches. The length of the CDR3 is 15 residues. Germline V gene lookup returns CDR1 GTSNPN and CDR2 SVGIG (reference sequence). CDR3 in amino acids: CAWSVAGTDTYEQYF. The CDR3 nucleotides read TGTGCCTGGAGTGTAGCCGGGACAGATACCTACGAGCAGTACTTC.

The chain uses TRBV19 and TRBJ2-1; 9 nucleotides line up with TRBD1. From germline, CDR1 is LNHDA and CDR2 SQIVND (reference sequence). V shed 6 bases and J 4 bases; nucleotides not matched to a gene: 7. This CDR3 spans 15 amino acids. The CDR3 is CASRKQGAWYNEQFF. The CDR3 DNA reads as TGTGCCAGTAGAAAACAGGGGGCTTGGTACAATGAGCAGTTCTTC.

The chain uses TRBV7-9 and TRBJ2-5; 9 nucleotides align to TRBD2. Trimming cost V 5 bases and J 3 bases; bases outside gene matches: 4. Germline V gives CDR1 SEHNR, CDR2 FQNEAQ (reference sequence). The CDR3 contains 14 residues. The CDR3 DNA reads TGTGCCAGCAGCCGTAGCGGGGGTAAAGAGACCCAGTACTTC. Translating gives CASSRSGGKETQYF. Full variable domain (missing parts from reference TRBV7-9 and TRBJ2-5): DTGVSQNPRHKITKRGQNVTFRCDPISEHNRLYWYRQTLGQGPEFLTYFQNEAQLEKSRLLSDRFSAERPKGSFSTLEIQRTEQGDSAMYLCASSRSGGKETQYFGPGTRLLVL.

The gene calls are TRBV18 and TRBJ2-5; no reliable D call. The CDR3 has 12 amino acids. V lost 8 bases and J lost 2, with 9 bases in between. Germline lookup yields CDR1 KGHSH and CDR2 LQKENI. In DNA, the CDR3 is TGTGCCAGCACCCAGACTCAAGAGACCCAGTACTTC. Encoded protein: CASTQTQETQYF.

This clone has only a few counts. The rearrangement joins TRBV27 to TRBJ1-5; TRBD1 matches at 8 bases. CDR1 is MNHEY, CDR2 SMNVEV, per germline (reference sequence). The ends lost 2 bases at V and 7 bases at J; junction bases unmatched: 4. This CDR3 contains 14 residues. The CDR3 region has the DNA TGTGCCAGCAGTTTAGGACAGGGCTCGCAGCCCCAGCATTTT. Encoded protein: CASSLGQGSQPQHF.